This T cell receptor (beta chain) was recovered during a study of T cells in Graves' hyperthyroidism and ophthalmopathy. Amplification of TCR beta CDR3 regions used RNA as the template. Primed by the HTBI set, a first-round RT-PCR was run on the TCR CDR3. TCRdb re-called the multiplex PCR reads through MiXCR, storing one row per CDR3 protein. The sample contains about 570,000 distinct CDR3 sequences, around 46% of which appear only once. The table lists this clonotype with many counts. What it recognizes is unknown. Whole-study results and caveats: Most clonotypes expanded in thyroid above 0.001 were likewise present in blood.

The V end lost 0 bases, the J end lost 0 bases, and 9 bases lay between the germline ends. The CDR3 length is 16 residues. Germline CDR1 SGHTA, CDR2 FQGNSA. Patients having uncontrolled infection, another autoimmune disease, pregnancy or lactation were not included. The specimen was peripheral blood or thyroid tissue (not recorded which). The rearrangement joins TRBV7-2 to TRBJ1-5; the D is unclear. This clonotype was obtained from an adult woman with Graves' disease, either hyperthyroidism or ophthalmopathy (not recorded which). CDR3 nucleotides: TGTGCCAGCAGCTTAGCCGTGACGGTTAGCAATCAGCCCCAGCATTTT. As protein: CASSLAVTVSNQPQHF.